Listed below are T cell receptor beta chains from one sample, sequenced in a study of response to subunit inactivated influenza vaccine. One entry per CDR3 protein results from TCRdb running MiXCR on the RT-PCR reads. The sample records roughly 500,000 distinct CDR3 sequences, approximately 15% being singletons. Sequencing used CD4+ T cells sorted from PBMCs, obtained less than 30 months after vaccination. The receptor set was obtained from a man between 50 and 75 years old who received an inactivated influenza vaccine. Each CDR3 is given with its conserved first and last residue. Fields, in order: J gene, clone size, V gene, D gene, CDR3 length, CDR3 protein, CDR3 DNA. D genes are given only for firm matches. Part of the rows lack a size; the others show once, few, many or a class for expanded clones.

>TRBJ1-5|few|TRBV6-6|-|13
CASSPGAIQPQHF
TGTGCCAGCAGTCCCGGGGCAATTCAGCCCCAGCATTTT
>TRBJ2-7|few|TRBV29-1|-|12
CSVGPSRDEQYF
TGCAGCGTTGGTCCGTCACGAGACGAGCAGTACTTC
>TRBJ2-7|few|TRBV7-2|-|14
CASSLARLGNEQYF
TGTGCCAGCAGCTTAGCGCGCCTAGGGAACGAGCAGTACTTC
>TRBJ1-5|few|TRBV10-3|-|12
CAISESLQSRHF
TGTGCCATCAGTGAGTCCCTCCAATCGCGGCATTTT
>TRBJ2-5|few|TRBV27|-|16
CASSLSQQGGQETQYF
TGTGCCAGCAGTTTATCCCAGCAGGGCGGGCAAGAGACCCAGTACTTC
>TRBJ1-2|-|TRBV4-3|-|16
CASSQDVWGRDYGYTF
TGCGCCAGCAGCCAAGATGTTTGGGGTCGGGACTATGGCTACACCTTC
>TRBJ2-7|few|TRBV7-2|-|14
CASSLGVGAHEQYF
TGTGCCAGCAGCTTAGGCGTGGGGGCTCACGAGCAGTACTTC
>TRBJ2-5|-|TRBV5-5|-|14
CASSLLRYQETQYF
TGTGCCAGCAGCTTATTGCGGTACCAAGAGACCCAGTACTTC
>TRBJ1-5|few|TRBV20-1|TRBD1|14
CSARTGDSNQPQHF
TGCAGTGCACGGACAGGGGACAGCAATCAGCCCCAGCATTTT
>TRBJ2-7|-|TRBV11-2|-|13
CASSPRGYYEQYF
TGTGCCAGCAGCCCAAGGGGGTACTACGAGCAGTACTTC
>TRBJ2-3|few|TRBV7-9|TRBD2|15
CASSLLAGNADTQYF
TGTGCCAGCAGCTTACTAGCGGGAAATGCAGATACGCAGTATTTT
>TRBJ2-1|-|TRBV25-1|-|14
CASSRPGLNNEQFF
TGTGCCAGCAGTAGACCGGGACTTAACAATGAGCAGTTCTTC
>TRBJ2-2|-|TRBV19|TRBD1|14
CASSDRGNTGELFF
TGTGCCAGTAGTGACAGGGGTAACACCGGGGAGCTGTTTTTT
>TRBJ2-3|many|TRBV7-4|-|16
CASSLEEPASTDTQYF
TGTGCCAGCAGCTTAGAGGAGCCGGCTAGCACAGATACGCAGTATTTT
>TRBJ1-3|-|TRBV28|-|14
CASSLVISGNNIYF
TGTGCCAGCAGTTTGGTGATCTCTGGAAACAACATATATTTT
>TRBJ1-2|-|TRBV18|-|15
CASSPASAPNYGYTF
TGTGCCAGCTCACCGGCGAGTGCCCCTAACTATGGCTACACCTTC
>TRBJ2-1|many|TRBV5-1|-|13
CASSLGLRSPQFF
TGCGCCAGCAGCTTGGGGCTCAGGAGCCCCCAGTTCTTC
>TRBJ2-3|few|TRBV20-1|-|14
CSARDGRGSDTQYF
TGCAGTGCTAGAGACGGAAGGGGGTCAGATACGCAGTATTTT
>TRBJ2-1|few|TRBV12-3/TRBV12-4|TRBD2|15
CASSLGGLADDEQFF
TGTGCCAGCAGTTTAGGGGGACTAGCGGACGATGAGCAGTTCTTC
>TRBJ1-3|-|TRBV7-2|-|17
CASSLAGRGVSGNTIYF
TGTGCCAGCAGCTTAGCGGGCAGGGGTGTTTCTGGAAACACCATATATTTT
>TRBJ1-6|few|TRBV5-1|-|13
CASRTGNNSPLHF
TGCGCCAGCAGGACAGGCAATAATTCACCCCTCCACTTT
>TRBJ2-2|-|TRBV24-1|TRBD1|14
CATTTGVNTGELFF
TGTGCCACCACCACAGGGGTGAACACCGGGGAGCTGTTTTTT
>TRBJ2-1|few|TRBV12-3/TRBV12-4|-|13
CASSRTSYNEQFF
TGTGCCAGCAGCCGGACATCTTACAATGAGCAGTTCTTC
>TRBJ2-3|few|TRBV7-8|-|17
CASSPRVQGRRTDTQYF
TGTGCCAGCAGCCCAAGGGTCCAGGGGCGTCGCACAGATACGCAGTATTTT
>TRBJ2-7|-|TRBV9|TRBD2|16
CASSVGQGGGSYEQYF
TGTGCCAGCAGCGTAGGCCAAGGCGGGGGGTCCTACGAGCAGTACTTC
>TRBJ1-5|-|TRBV29-1|-|12
CSVSLGDQPQHF
TGCAGCGTTTCCTTGGGAGATCAGCCCCAGCATTTT
>TRBJ2-1|-|TRBV5-1|-|14
CASGSGNSWGEQFF
TGCGCCAGCGGATCCGGGAATAGCTGGGGTGAGCAGTTCTTC
>TRBJ2-3|-|TRBV24-1|-|13
CATSEYRDTNLYF
TGTGCCACCAGTGAATACCGGGACACTAACCTGTATTTT
>TRBJ1-3|-|TRBV5-1|TRBD1|16
CASSRDRGISGNTIYF
TGCGCCAGCAGCCGGGACAGGGGAATCTCTGGAAACACCATATATTTT
>TRBJ1-2|many|TRBV29-1|TRBD1|16
CSVKPGQAYSNYGYTF
TGCAGCGTGAAGCCGGGACAGGCCTATTCTAACTATGGCTACACCTTC
>TRBJ1-1|-|TRBV29-1|-|13
CSVERQLGTEAFF
TGCAGCGTTGAACGTCAGTTGGGCACTGAAGCTTTCTTT
>TRBJ2-7|-|TRBV12-3/TRBV12-4|-|12
CASSFQEGQQYF
TGTGCCAGCAGTTTTCAGGAGGGGCAGCAGTACTTC
>TRBJ2-5|many|TRBV3-1|-|15
CASSHRTVGIQTQYF
TGTGCCAGCAGCCACCGGACAGTCGGAATACAGACCCAGTACTTC
>TRBJ1-1|few|TRBV7-9|TRBD1|14
CASSVQGINTEAFF
TGTGCCAGCAGCGTACAGGGGATCAACACTGAAGCTTTCTTT
>TRBJ2-2|-|TRBV5-6|-|15
CASSLDARNTGELFF
TGTGCCAGCAGCTTGGACGCGAGGAACACCGGGGAGCTGTTTTTT
>TRBJ2-1|-|TRBV27|TRBD2|15
CASRTGLATYNEQFF
TGTGCCAGCAGAACTGGACTAGCGACATACAATGAGCAGTTCTTC
>TRBJ2-3|-|TRBV6-1|-|13
CASKEAAVDTQYF
TGTGCCAGCAAGGAGGCGGCGGTGGATACGCAGTATTTT
>TRBJ2-5|-|TRBV12-3/TRBV12-4|-|14
CASTLAGAMKTQYF
TGTGCCAGCACCCTGGCAGGGGCTATGAAGACCCAGTACTTC
>TRBJ1-5|few|TRBV10-3|-|13
CAISQGQGQPQHF
TGTGCCATCAGTCAGGGTCAGGGCCAGCCCCAGCATTTT
>TRBJ2-1|-|TRBV29-1|TRBD2|14
CSVDRTSGSIEQFF
TGCAGCGTTGACAGGACTAGCGGGAGTATTGAGCAGTTCTTC
>TRBJ1-2|-|TRBV5-1|TRBD1|15
CASSFLAGGDDGYTF
TGCGCCAGCAGCTTTCTGGCAGGGGGCGACGATGGCTACACCTTC
>TRBJ2-5|-|TRBV6-5|-|11
CASTGSETQYF
TGTGCCAGCACTGGGTCAGAGACCCAGTACTTC
>TRBJ2-1|-|TRBV29-1|-|16
CSVNRQGGWTYNEQFF
TGCAGCGTAAACCGACAGGGAGGGTGGACCTACAATGAGCAGTTCTTC
>TRBJ1-2|-|TRBV29-1|-|14
CSVELIGSNYGYTF
TGCAGCGTTGAACTAATCGGATCCAACTATGGCTACACCTTC
>TRBJ2-5|-|TRBV9|-|15
CASSVAGTNWETQYF
TGTGCCAGCAGCGTTGCTGGGACAAATTGGGAGACCCAGTACTTC
>TRBJ2-2|few|TRBV20-1|-|14
CSARDPRNTGELFF
TGCAGTGCTAGAGATCCCCGAAACACCGGGGAGCTGTTTTTT
>TRBJ2-4|-|TRBV12-3/TRBV12-4|-|15
CASSTTGPTQNIQYF
TGTGCCAGCAGCACAACTGGACCGACCCAAAACATTCAGTACTTC
>TRBJ2-7|-|TRBV18|-|14
CASSPPTGAYEQYF
TGTGCCAGCTCACCACCGACGGGGGCCTACGAGCAGTACTTC
>TRBJ2-5|few|TRBV25-1|-|14
CASTKPGFGETQYF
TGTGCCAGCACAAAACCAGGGTTCGGAGAGACCCAGTACTTC
>TRBJ2-3|few|TRBV7-6|TRBD2|15
CASSPSGGRADTQYF
TGTGCCAGCAGCCCGAGCGGGGGACGGGCAGATACGCAGTATTTT
>TRBJ2-1|few|TRBV27|TRBD2|14
CASRRLAGVYEQFF
TGTGCCAGCCGGAGACTAGCGGGAGTTTATGAGCAGTTCTTC
>TRBJ2-1|few|TRBV6-1|-|13
CASRSGGNNEQFF
TGTGCCAGCAGATCAGGCGGTAACAATGAGCAGTTCTTC
>TRBJ2-7|-|TRBV5-1|-|16
CASSLSWTAATYEQYF
TGCGCCAGCAGCTTGAGCTGGACCGCAGCAACCTACGAGCAGTACTTC
>TRBJ2-3|many|TRBV6-1|TRBD1|16
CASSLGQARGTDTQYF
TGTGCCAGCAGCCTAGGACAGGCTCGCGGCACAGATACGCAGTATTTT
>TRBJ2-7|few|TRBV5-1|-|15
CATKPTGGPSDEQYF
TGCGCCACCAAACCGACCGGGGGTCCGTCTGACGAGCAGTACTTC
>TRBJ2-3|-|TRBV11-3|-|15
CASSLDWQATDTQYF
TGTGCCAGCAGCTTAGATTGGCAGGCCACAGATACGCAGTATTTT
>TRBJ2-5|few|TRBV7-9|TRBD2|17
CASSSGASGQYQETQYF
TGTGCCAGCAGCTCAGGGGCTAGCGGGCAGTACCAAGAGACCCAGTACTTC
>TRBJ1-3|few|TRBV15|-|13
CATSTMTGNTIYF
TGTGCCACCAGCACAATGACAGGAAACACCATATATTTT
>TRBJ1-2|many|TRBV5-5|-|13
CASSLEGDYGYTF
TGTGCCAGCAGCTTGGAAGGTGACTATGGCTACACCTTC